This passage covers 13 T cell receptor beta chains from one sample sequenced in a study of T cells in Graves' hyperthyroidism and ophthalmopathy. RNA transcripts yielded amplified TCR beta CDR3 regions. TCR CDR3 regions were first amplified by RT-PCR with HTBI primers. Each CDR3 protein gets one entry after TCRdb re-called the multiplex PCR reads with MiXCR. The sample holds hundreds of thousands of distinct CDR3 sequences, roughly 14% seen once. Sequencing was carried out using blood. The source is a woman between 45 and 65 years old with Graves' ophthalmopathy.

The table lists this clonotype with many counts. The chain employs TRBV2 and TRBJ2-5; D may be TRBD2 (6 bases). Between the trimmed V and J ends, which lost 5 bases and 5 bases, there was a span of 9 bases. CDR1 is SNHLY, CDR2 FYNNEI, per germline. The CDR3 covers 12 residues. CDR3 residues: CASSIAVETQYF. As DNA, the CDR3 is TGTGCCAGCAGTATAGCGGTGGAGACCCAGTACTTC. The full variable domain, completed using reference TRBV2 and TRBJ2-5, is EPEVTQTPSHQVTQMGQEVILRCVPISNHLYFYWYRQILGQKVEFLVSFYNNEISEKSEIFDDQFSVERPDGSNFTLKIRSTKLEDSAMYFCASSIAVETQYFGPGTRLLVL.

The genes are TRBV30 and TRBJ2-7; no definite D call. Trimming cost V 4 bases and J 0 bases, with 10 bases left between them. The V gene's germline CDR1 is GTSNPN and CDR2 SVGIG (reference sequence). The CDR3 length is 13 residues. Here the CDR3 DNA reads TGTGCCTGGAACGAGAGGAGCTCCTACGAGCAGTACTTC. This encodes CAWNERSSYEQYF.

This clonotype occurred many times. V and J are TRBV7-8 and TRBJ1-2; D gene uncertain. V lost 11 bases and J lost 6, with 16 bases in between. The CDR3 is 12 amino acids. The germline gives CDR1 SGHVS, CDR2 FQNEAQ. The CDR3, as DNA: TGTGCCGACCGGAGTAAGGTGCATGGCTACACCTTC. Amino acid sequence: CADRSKVHGYTF.

This clonotype was seen only a few times. The chain employs TRBV19 and TRBJ2-1, with a weak D call TRBD2 (5 bases). Trimming cost V 8 bases and J 5 bases, with 22 bases left between them. The CDR3 is made up of 16 amino acids. Germline CDR1 is LNHDA and CDR2 is SQIVND (reference sequence). The CDR3 DNA sequence: TGTGCCAGTCCCTTAGGGAACTCAGCGGATAACAATGAGCAGTTCTTC. Its translation is CASPLGNSADNNEQFF.

There are a few counts of this clonotype. The J gene is TRBJ2-7, the V gene TRBV7-6, with 8 bases identical to TRBD1. The germline V gene encodes CDR1 SGHVS and CDR2 FNYEAQ. V shed 1 base and J 4 bases; nucleotides not matched to a gene: 3. The length of the CDR3 is 14 residues. Here the CDR3 DNA reads TGTGCCAGCAGCTTAGGAGGGGACAGGTACGAGCAGTACTTC. Translated: CASSLGGDRYEQYF.

The V gene is TRBV5-4, the J gene TRBJ2-1; D not certain. CDR1 and CDR2 from the germline V gene are SGHNT and YYREEE (reference sequence). Trimming removed 3 bases from V and 6 bases from J, with 13 bases in between. There are 14 residues in the CDR3. As DNA, the CDR3 is TGTGCCAGCAGCTCCATGGCAGGTTTCAATGAGCAGTTCTTC. As protein: CASSSMAGFNEQFF.

As DNA, the CDR3 is TGCAGTGCTATTCGACTAGCGGGTAGCACAGATACGCAGTATTTT. It specifies CSAIRLAGSTDTQYF. The chain couples TRBV20-1 to TRBJ2-3; TRBD2 matches 10 bases. This CDR3 comprises 15 residues. Germline CDR1 is DFQATT and CDR2 is SNEGSKA (reference sequence). J gave up 0 bases and V 4 bases, and 4 bases lay outside the gene matches.

V gene TRBV11-2 combines with J gene TRBJ2-2; no definite D call. With 4 bases removed from V and 8 bases from J, the gap between germline ends came to 14 bases. The CDR3 totals 14 residues. Germline V CDR1 and CDR2: SGHAT, FQNNGV. The DNA of the CDR3 is TGTGCCAGCAGCTCGGACCGTTCGTGGGGGGAGCTGTTTTTT. This codes for CASSSDRSWGELFF. The variable domain in full, with the rest retrieved from reference TRBV11-2 and TRBJ2-2, is EAGVAQSPRYKIIEKRQSVAFWCNPISGHATLYWYQQILGQGPKLLIQFQNNGVVDDSQLPKDRFSAERLKGVDSTLKIQPAKLEDSAVYLCASSSDRSWGELFFGEGSRLTVL.

In the case of this clonotype: The junction departs from germline at one end; a sequencing error may be responsible. The V call is TRBV6-2 or TRBV6-3, the J call TRBJ2-1, with 13 bases matching TRBD2. Germline V gene sequence: CDR1 MNHEY, CDR2 SVGEGT. The CDR3 totals 18 residues. The DNA for the CDR3 is TGTGCCAGCAGTCAACTAGCGGGAGGGCCCCGATTCGACAATGAGCAGCTCTTC. Its protein is CASSQLAGGPRFDNEQLF.

At least ten counts were recorded for this clonotype. The chain combines TRBV6-2 or TRBV6-3 with TRBJ1-1; 7 bases are a match to TRBD1. Germline V CDR1 and CDR2: MNHEY, SVGEGT. This CDR3 has 11 amino acids. The V and J ends lost 7 bases and 8 bases, in that order; junction bases with no gene match: 4. The DNA for the CDR3 is TGTGCCAGCACCGACAGGGTCGAAGCTTTCTTT. It encodes CASTDRVEAFF.

The rearrangement joins TRBV28 to TRBJ1-4; the D gene is possibly TRBD1 (5 bases). The CDR3 has 16 residues. The V end was cut by 5 bases, the J end by 0 bases, with 13 bases between. Germline values: CDR1 MDHEN, CDR2 SYDVKM. CDR3 sequence reads: CASSGRDRPTNEKLFF. DNA for the CDR3: TGTGCCAGCAGTGGCAGAGACAGACCAACTAATGAAAAACTGTTTTTT.

CDR3 amino acids: CASRETPNQPQHF. The CDR3 DNA is TGTGCCAGCAGGGAGACTCCAAATCAGCCCCAGCATTTT. This chain connects TRBV6-1 to TRBJ1-5; D unresolved. V lost 6 bases and J 4 bases, leaving 10 bases between the germline ends. Germline V CDR1 and CDR2: MNHNS, SASEGT. This CDR3 contains 13 residues.

This clonotype turned up a few times. One end of the junction does not line up with germline, which may come from a read error. The V and J genes are TRBV5-1 and TRBJ2-1, with 12 bases identical to TRBD2. This CDR3 is 19 amino acids long. Germline V lookup: CDR1 SGHRS, CDR2 YFSETQ. The CDR3 loop is CASSLPSGRVGLSYNKQFF. The CDR3 bases are TGCGCCAGCAGCTTACCTAGCGGGAGGGTCGGGTTGTCCTACAATAAGCAGTTCTTC.